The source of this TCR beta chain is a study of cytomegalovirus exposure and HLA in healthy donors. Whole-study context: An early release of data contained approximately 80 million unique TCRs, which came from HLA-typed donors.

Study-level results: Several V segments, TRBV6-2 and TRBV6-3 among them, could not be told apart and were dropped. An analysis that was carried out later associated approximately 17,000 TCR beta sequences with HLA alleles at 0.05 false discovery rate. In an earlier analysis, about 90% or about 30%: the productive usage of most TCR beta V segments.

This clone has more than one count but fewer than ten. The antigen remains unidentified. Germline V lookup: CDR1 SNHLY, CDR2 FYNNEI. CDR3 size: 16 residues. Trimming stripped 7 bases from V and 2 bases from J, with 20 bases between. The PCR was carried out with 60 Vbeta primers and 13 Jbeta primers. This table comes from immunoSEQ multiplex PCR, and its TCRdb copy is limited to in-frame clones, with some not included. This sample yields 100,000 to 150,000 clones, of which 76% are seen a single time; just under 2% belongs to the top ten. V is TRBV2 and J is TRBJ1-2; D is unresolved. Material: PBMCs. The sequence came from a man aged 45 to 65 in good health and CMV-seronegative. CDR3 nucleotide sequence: TGTGCCAGCACAAATGCGGTCCCGAGTGCCAACTATGGCTACACCTTC. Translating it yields CASTNAVPSANYGYTF.